Detailed here is one T cell receptor beta chain. Antigen specificity is unknown. This sample stems from a study of shared clonotypes between healthy human individuals. Study context: Each donor contributed plates that comprised three CD4 naive, three CD4 memory, two CD8 naive and one CD8 memory.

It was across several immunoSEQ plates that each subset's genomic DNA was evenly split. Here immunoSEQ multiplex PCR was the method, and the copy in TCRdb shows in-frame clones only, minus some. Of some 980,000 clones in the sample, around three quarters were seen once. Findings of the study overall: Depth was large, yet rarefaction showed that sorted-subset sequencing was incomplete.

There are 15 residues in the CDR3. V lost 2 bases, J lost 2 bases, and 9 bases lay in between. Germline assignment: CDR1 SGHTA and CDR2 FQGNSA. Sequenced input: memory CD4+ T cells sorted from blood. The subset: CD45RA-negative fraction. The receptor was derived from a man aged 18 to 29 in good health. The V and J genes are TRBV7-2 and TRBJ1-4, with D unresolved. The CDR3 here is CASSLYKGTNEKLFF. The CDR3 bases are TGTGCCAGCAGCTTATATAAAGGGACTAATGAAAAACTGTTTTTT.